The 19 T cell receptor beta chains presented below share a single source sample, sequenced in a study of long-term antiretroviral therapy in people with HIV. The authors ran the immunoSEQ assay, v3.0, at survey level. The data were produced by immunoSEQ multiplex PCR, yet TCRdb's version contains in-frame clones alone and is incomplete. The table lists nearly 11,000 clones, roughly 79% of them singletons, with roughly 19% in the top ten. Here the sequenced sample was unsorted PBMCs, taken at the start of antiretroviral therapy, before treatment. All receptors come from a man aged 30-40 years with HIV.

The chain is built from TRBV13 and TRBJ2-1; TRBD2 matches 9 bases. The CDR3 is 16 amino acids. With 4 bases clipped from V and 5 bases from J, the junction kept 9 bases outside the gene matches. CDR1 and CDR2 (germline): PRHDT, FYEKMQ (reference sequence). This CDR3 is CASSSLAGAPNNEQFF. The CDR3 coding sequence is TGTGCCAGCAGCTCCTTAGCGGGGGCACCGAACAATGAGCAGTTCTTC.

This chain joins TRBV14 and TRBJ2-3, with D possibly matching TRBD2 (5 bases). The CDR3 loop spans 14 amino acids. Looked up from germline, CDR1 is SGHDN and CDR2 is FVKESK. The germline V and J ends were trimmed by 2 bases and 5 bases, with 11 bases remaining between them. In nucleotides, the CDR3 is TGTGCCAGCAGCCAATCGGGGAGAGGAGATACGCAGTATTTT. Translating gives CASSQSGRGDTQYF.

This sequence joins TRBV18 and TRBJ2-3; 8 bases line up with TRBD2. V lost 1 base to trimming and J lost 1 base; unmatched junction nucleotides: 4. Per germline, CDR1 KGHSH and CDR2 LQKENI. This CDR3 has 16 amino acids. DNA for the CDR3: TGTGCCAGCTCACCACAGAGGCGGGAGGGCACAGATACGCAGTATTTT. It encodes CASSPQRREGTDTQYF.

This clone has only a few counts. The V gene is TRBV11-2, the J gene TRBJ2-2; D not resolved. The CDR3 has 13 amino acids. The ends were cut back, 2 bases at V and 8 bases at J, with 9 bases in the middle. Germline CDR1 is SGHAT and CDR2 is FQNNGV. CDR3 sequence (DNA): TGTGCCAGCAGCTTACAACCTGCTGGGGAGCTGTTTTTT. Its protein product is CASSLQPAGELFF. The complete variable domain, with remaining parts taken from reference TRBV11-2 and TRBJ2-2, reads EAGVAQSPRYKIIEKRQSVAFWCNPISGHATLYWYQQILGQGPKLLIQFQNNGVVDDSQLPKDRFSAERLKGVDSTLKIQPAKLEDSAVYLCASSLQPAGELFFGEGSRLTVL.

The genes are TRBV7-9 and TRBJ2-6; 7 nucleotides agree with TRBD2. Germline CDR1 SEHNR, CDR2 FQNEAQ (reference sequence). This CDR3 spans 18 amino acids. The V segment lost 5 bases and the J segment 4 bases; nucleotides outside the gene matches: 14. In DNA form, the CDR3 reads TGTGCCAGCAGCCCGAAGCGGGGCCTAGGAGTAGGGGCCAACGTCCTGACTTTC. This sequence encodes CASSPKRGLGVGANVLTF.

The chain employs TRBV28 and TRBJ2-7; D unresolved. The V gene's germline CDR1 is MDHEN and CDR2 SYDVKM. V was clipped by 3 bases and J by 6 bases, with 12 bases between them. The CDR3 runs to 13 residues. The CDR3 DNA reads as TGTGCCAGCAGTTTTGGCATTCCCGGCGAGCAGTACTTC. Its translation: CASSFGIPGEQYF.

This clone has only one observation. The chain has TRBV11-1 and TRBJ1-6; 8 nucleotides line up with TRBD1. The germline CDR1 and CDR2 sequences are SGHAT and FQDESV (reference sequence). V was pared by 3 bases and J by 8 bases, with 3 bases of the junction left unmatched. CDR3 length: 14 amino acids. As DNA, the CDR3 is TGTGCCAGCAGCTTCGGACAGGGACATTCACCCCTCCACTTT. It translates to CASSFGQGHSPLHF.

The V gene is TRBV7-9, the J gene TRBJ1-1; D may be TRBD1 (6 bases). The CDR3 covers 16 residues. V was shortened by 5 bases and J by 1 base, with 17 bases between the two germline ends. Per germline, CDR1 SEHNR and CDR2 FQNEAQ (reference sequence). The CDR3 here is CASSPPNPQGNTEAFF. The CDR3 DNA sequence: TGTGCCAGCAGCCCCCCGAACCCACAGGGGAACACTGAAGCTTTCTTT.

The CDR3: CASSLEGIQPQHF. The DNA of the CDR3 is TGTGCCAGCAGTTTAGAAGGGATCCAGCCCCAGCATTTT. This chain joins TRBV27 and TRBJ1-5, with D hard to call. Germline CDR1 MNHEY, CDR2 SMNVEV (reference sequence). With 2 bases removed from V and 7 bases from J, the gap between germline ends came to 9 bases. The CDR3 is 13 amino acids.

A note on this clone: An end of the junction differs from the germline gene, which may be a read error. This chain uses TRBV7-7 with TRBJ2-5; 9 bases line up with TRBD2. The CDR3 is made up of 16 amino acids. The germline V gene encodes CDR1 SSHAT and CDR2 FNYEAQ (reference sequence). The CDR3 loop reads CASSLEGVAGEETQYF. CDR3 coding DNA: TGTGCTAGCAGCTTAGAGGGGGTAGCGGGAGAAGAGACCCAGTACTTC.

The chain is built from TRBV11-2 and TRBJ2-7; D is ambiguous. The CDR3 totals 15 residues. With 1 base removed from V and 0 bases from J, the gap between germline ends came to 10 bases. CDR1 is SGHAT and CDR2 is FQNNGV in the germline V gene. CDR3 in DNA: TGTGCCAGCAGCTTAGTATGGGTTAGCTCCTACGAGCAGTACTTC. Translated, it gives CASSLVWVSSYEQYF.

CDR3 sequence reads: CASSLTSGLAGDTQYF. The CDR3 DNA sequence: TGTGCCAGCAGTTTGACCTCCGGACTAGCAGGTGATACGCAGTATTTT. J is TRBJ2-3 and V is TRBV27; 8 positions match TRBD2. J lost 6 bases, V lost 3 bases, and 11 bases had no gene match. The CDR3 sequence is 16 residues long. Germline CDR1 is MNHEY and CDR2 is SMNVEV (reference sequence).

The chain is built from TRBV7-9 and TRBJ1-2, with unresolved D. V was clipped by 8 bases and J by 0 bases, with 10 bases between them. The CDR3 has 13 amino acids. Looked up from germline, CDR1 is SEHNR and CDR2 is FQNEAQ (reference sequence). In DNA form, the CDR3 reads TGTGCCAGCGCGGCGACAACTAACTATGGCTACACCTTC. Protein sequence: CASAATTNYGYTF.

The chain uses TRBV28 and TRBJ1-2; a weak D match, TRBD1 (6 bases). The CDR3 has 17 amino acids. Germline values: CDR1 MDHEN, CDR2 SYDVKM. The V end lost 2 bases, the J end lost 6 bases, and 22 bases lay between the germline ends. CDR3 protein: CASSLRDPYRVFDGYTF. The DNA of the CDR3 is TGTGCCAGCAGTTTACGAGATCCTTACAGGGTTTTTGATGGCTACACCTTC.

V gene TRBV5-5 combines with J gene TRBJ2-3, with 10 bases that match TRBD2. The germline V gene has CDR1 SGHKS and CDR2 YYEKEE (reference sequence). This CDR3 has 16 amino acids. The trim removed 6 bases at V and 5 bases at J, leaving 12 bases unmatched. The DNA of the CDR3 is TGTGCCAGCACCTGGGGGCCCAGCGGGGGGGGAGATACGCAGTATTTT. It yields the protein CASTWGPSGGGDTQYF. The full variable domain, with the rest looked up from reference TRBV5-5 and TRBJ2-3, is DAGVTQSPTHLIKTRGQQVTLRCSPISGHKSVSWYQQVLGQGPQFIFQYYEKEERGRGNFPDRFSARQFPNYSSELNVNALLLGDSALYLCASTWGPSGGGDTQYFGPGTRLTVL.

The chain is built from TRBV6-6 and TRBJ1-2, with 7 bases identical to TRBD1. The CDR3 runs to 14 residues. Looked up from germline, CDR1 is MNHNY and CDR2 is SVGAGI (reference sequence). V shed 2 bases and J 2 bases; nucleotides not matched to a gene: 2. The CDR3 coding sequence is TGTGCCAGCAGTTACAGGGACAGCAACTATGGCTACACCTTC. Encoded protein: CASSYRDSNYGYTF.

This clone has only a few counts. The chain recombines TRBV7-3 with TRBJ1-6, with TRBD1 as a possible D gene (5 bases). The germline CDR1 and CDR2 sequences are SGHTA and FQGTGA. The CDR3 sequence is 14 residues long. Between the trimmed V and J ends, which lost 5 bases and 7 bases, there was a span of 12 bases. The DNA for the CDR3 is TGTGCCAGCAGCCTGGGACGGCAAAATTCACCCCTCCACTTT. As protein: CASSLGRQNSPLHF.

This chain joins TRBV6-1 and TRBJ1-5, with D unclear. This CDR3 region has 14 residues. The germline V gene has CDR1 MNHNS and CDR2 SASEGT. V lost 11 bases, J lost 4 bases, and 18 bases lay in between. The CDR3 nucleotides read TGTGCCGGAGGGTCGGGAGTGGGAAATCAGCCCCAGCATTTT. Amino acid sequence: CAGGSGVGNQPQHF.

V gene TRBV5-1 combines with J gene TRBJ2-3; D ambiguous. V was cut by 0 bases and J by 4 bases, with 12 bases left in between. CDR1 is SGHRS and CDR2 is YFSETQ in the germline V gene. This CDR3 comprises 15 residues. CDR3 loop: CASSLEGANPDTQYF. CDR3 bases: TGCGCCAGCAGCTTGGAAGGCGCGAACCCAGATACGCAGTATTTT.